A selection of T cell receptor beta chains follows, all from one sample in a study of CD8+ T cells in alopecia areata. Method: immunoSEQ multiplex PCR; TCRdb's copy keeps in-frame clones and lacks some. The data contain 80,000 to 100,000 clones, 44% of them seen just once; the ten biggest clones take up around 18%. The sequencing here drew on CD8+ T cells sorted from blood, taken at week 24, from a patient treated with tofacitinib. These receptor sequences come from a human donor with alopecia areata. The CDR3 runs from the conserved cysteine through the conserved F or W. D genes are given only for firm matches. Clone sizes are given selectively: once, few, many, or a class where the clone is expanded.

v_gene: TRBV2; d_gene: .; abundance: .; j_gene: TRBJ2-1; CDR3aa: CASSEIDSLNEQFF; CDR3nt: TGTGCCAGCAGTGAAATAGACTCTCTCAATGAGCAGTTCTTC
v_gene: TRBV11-2; d_gene: .; abundance: .; j_gene: TRBJ1-2; CDR3aa: CASSPPASYGYTF; CDR3nt: TGTGCCAGCAGCCCACCGGCAAGCTATGGCTACACCTTC
v_gene: TRBV5-4; d_gene: .; abundance: many; j_gene: TRBJ2-7; CDR3aa: CASSLNSGTAYEQYF; CDR3nt: TGTGCCAGCAGCTTGAATTCCGGCACAGCCTACGAGCAGTACTTC
v_gene: TRBV7-6; d_gene: TRBD2; abundance: .; j_gene: TRBJ2-3; CDR3aa: CASSLAGGPADTQYF; CDR3nt: TGTGCCAGCAGCTTAGCGGGAGGGCCAGCAGATACGCAGTATTTT
v_gene: TRBV6-1; d_gene: TRBD2; abundance: .; j_gene: TRBJ2-5; CDR3aa: CAIRVSGRSQETQYF; CDR3nt: TGTGCCATCAGGGTCAGCGGGAGGAGTCAAGAGACCCAGTACTTC
v_gene: TRBV7-9; d_gene: .; abundance: .; j_gene: TRBJ2-5; CDR3aa: CASSSPRGGRPETQYF; CDR3nt: TGTGCCAGCAGCTCCCCCAGGGGGGGACGGCCGGAGACCCAGTACTTC
v_gene: TRBV7-3; d_gene: .; abundance: .; j_gene: TRBJ1-1; CDR3aa: CASSLQKNTEAFF; CDR3nt: TGTGCCAGCAGCTTACAGAAGAACACTGAAGCTTTCTTT
v_gene: TRBV29-1; d_gene: .; abundance: .; j_gene: TRBJ1-5; CDR3aa: CSGPNQPQHF; CDR3nt: TGCAGCGGTCCGAATCAGCCCCAGCATTTT
v_gene: TRBV7-9; d_gene: TRBD2; abundance: .; j_gene: TRBJ2-2; CDR3aa: CASRPVAGPWNTGELFF; CDR3nt: TGTGCCAGCAGACCCGTAGCGGGTCCTTGGAACACCGGGGAGCTGTTTTTT
v_gene: TRBV11-2; d_gene: .; abundance: .; j_gene: TRBJ2-3; CDR3aa: CASSLFRTTDTQYF; CDR3nt: TGTGCCAGCAGCTTATTTCGGACCACAGATACGCAGTATTTT
v_gene: TRBV6-5; d_gene: .; abundance: few; j_gene: TRBJ1-5; CDR3aa: CASRGDPYSNQPQHF; CDR3nt: TGTGCCAGCAGGGGAGACCCCTATAGCAATCAGCCCCAGCATTTT
v_gene: TRBV18; d_gene: .; abundance: few; j_gene: TRBJ1-5; CDR3aa: CASSPEWSGTNQPQHF; CDR3nt: TGTGCCAGCTCACCAGAGTGGTCAGGGACAAATCAGCCCCAGCATTTT
v_gene: TRBV9; d_gene: .; abundance: few; j_gene: TRBJ2-2; CDR3aa: CASSARPNTGELFF; CDR3nt: TGTGCCAGCAGCGCGAGACCCAACACCGGGGAGCTGTTTTTT
v_gene: TRBV7-9; d_gene: .; abundance: .; j_gene: TRBJ2-7; CDR3aa: CASRQDSSYEQYF; CDR3nt: TGTGCCAGCAGACAAGACAGCTCCTACGAGCAGTACTTC
v_gene: TRBV6-5; d_gene: .; abundance: .; j_gene: TRBJ2-1; CDR3aa: CASSSLGPHNEQFF; CDR3nt: TGTGCCAGCAGTTCCCTCGGACCTCACAATGAGCAGTTCTTC
v_gene: TRBV29-1; d_gene: TRBD1; abundance: .; j_gene: TRBJ2-3; CDR3aa: CSVTRDRGADTQYF; CDR3nt: TGCAGCGTCACCCGGGACAGGGGGGCAGATACGCAGTATTTT
v_gene: TRBV9; d_gene: TRBD2; abundance: .; j_gene: TRBJ2-1; CDR3aa: CASSVITSGSSYNEQFF; CDR3nt: TGTGCCAGCAGCGTAATCACTAGCGGGAGTAGCTACAATGAGCAGTTCTTC
v_gene: TRBV9; d_gene: TRBD2; abundance: few; j_gene: TRBJ2-3; CDR3aa: CASSPGWETSGPSTDTQYF; CDR3nt: TGTGCCAGCAGCCCAGGATGGGAGACTAGCGGCCCTAGCACAGATACGCAGTATTTT
v_gene: TRBV5-1; d_gene: .; abundance: few; j_gene: TRBJ2-1; CDR3aa: CASTGVEGPEYNEQFF; CDR3nt: TGCGCCAGCACCGGGGTGGAGGGCCCGGAGTACAATGAGCAGTTCTTC
v_gene: TRBV7-2; d_gene: .; abundance: .; j_gene: TRBJ2-4; CDR3aa: CASSLASGGKNIQYF; CDR3nt: TGTGCCAGCAGCTTAGCGTCAGGTGGCAAAAACATTCAGTACTTC
v_gene: TRBV5-4; d_gene: .; abundance: .; j_gene: TRBJ2-2; CDR3aa: CASSLEETGELFF; CDR3nt: TGTGCCAGCAGCTTGGAAGAGACCGGGGAGCTGTTTTTT
v_gene: TRBV9; d_gene: TRBD2; abundance: few; j_gene: TRBJ2-1; CDR3aa: CASSPSGRAILNEQFF; CDR3nt: TGTGCCAGCAGCCCTAGCGGGAGGGCCATTCTCAATGAGCAGTTCTTC
v_gene: TRBV2; d_gene: TRBD1; abundance: .; j_gene: TRBJ2-3; CDR3aa: CATPDRGRPDTQYF; CDR3nt: TGTGCCACCCCGGACAGGGGGCGCCCAGATACGCAGTATTTT
v_gene: TRBV7-9; d_gene: TRBD2; abundance: .; j_gene: TRBJ2-1; CDR3aa: CASSKSGVGEQFF; CDR3nt: TGTGCCAGCAGCAAGAGCGGGGTCGGGGAGCAGTTCTTC
v_gene: TRBV30; d_gene: .; abundance: .; j_gene: TRBJ2-7; CDR3aa: CAWRGEGNFPYEQYF; CDR3nt: TGTGCCTGGAGGGGAGAGGGTAATTTTCCCTACGAGCAGTACTTC
v_gene: TRBV30; d_gene: TRBD1; abundance: .; j_gene: TRBJ1-2; CDR3aa: CAWSAGQGTAGYTF; CDR3nt: TGTGCCTGGAGTGCCGGACAGGGTACCGCTGGCTACACCTTC
v_gene: TRBV6-6; d_gene: .; abundance: .; j_gene: TRBJ1-5; CDR3aa: CASSQVGNQPQHF; CDR3nt: TGTGCCAGCAGCCAGGTGGGGAATCAGCCCCAGCATTTT
v_gene: TRBV7-9; d_gene: .; abundance: .; j_gene: TRBJ2-7; CDR3aa: CASSFVTLEQYF; CDR3nt: TGTGCCAGCAGCTTCGTCACCCTCGAGCAGTACTTC
v_gene: TRBV7-2; d_gene: TRBD2; abundance: few; j_gene: TRBJ2-7; CDR3aa: CASSSSAGDYEQYF; CDR3nt: TGTGCCAGCAGCTCCTCGGCGGGAGACTACGAGCAGTACTTC
v_gene: TRBV11-2; d_gene: .; abundance: .; j_gene: TRBJ2-1; CDR3aa: CASSLEFGNNEQFF; CDR3nt: TGTGCCAGCAGCTTAGAATTTGGCAACAATGAGCAGTTCTTC
v_gene: TRBV9; d_gene: TRBD2; abundance: .; j_gene: TRBJ2-1; CDR3aa: CASSDPTSGNEQFF; CDR3nt: TGTGCCAGCAGCGACCCGACTAGCGGCAATGAGCAGTTCTTC